The 17 T cell receptor beta chains below were found in one sample sequenced in a study of radiotherapy plus CTLA-4 blockade in lung cancer. Using immunoSEQ multiplex PCR, the repertoire was profiled, and TCRdb retains in-frame clones only, with some absent. The sample has roughly 59,000 clones, around three quarters seen once; the top ten hold around 8%. The specimen comprised peripheral blood, sampled from a patient treated with radiotherapy plus ipilimumab. These receptors originate from a human donor with non-small cell lung cancer whose response to radiotherapy plus ipilimumab could not be evaluated.

The chain combines TRBV7-3 with TRBJ1-1; D is perhaps TRBD1 (5 bases). In germline, CDR1 is SGHTA, CDR2 FQGTGA. This CDR3 has 15 residues. V lost 1 base and J lost 1, with 10 bases in between. DNA of the CDR3: TGTGCCAGCAGCTTAATGGGGCCGGGGAACACTGAAGCTTTCTTT. Protein sequence: CASSLMGPGNTEAFF. The whole variable domain, remainder taken from reference TRBV7-3 and TRBJ1-1, is GAGVSQTPSNKVTEKGKYVELRCDPISGHTALYWYRQSLGQGPEFLIYFQGTGAADDSGLPNDRFFAVRPEGSVSTLKIQRTERGDSAVYLCASSLMGPGNTEAFFGQGTRLTVV.

The chain combines TRBV7-3 with TRBJ2-1; 10 nucleotides line up with TRBD2. Trimming removed 5 bases from V and 8 bases from J; junction bases left unmatched: 9. CDR3 length: 15 residues. CDR1 is SGHTA, CDR2 FQGTGA, per germline. The CDR3 DNA reads as TGTGCCAGCAGCGATCTAGCGGGAGCTGAGGATGAGCAGTTCTTC. Translating gives CASSDLAGAEDEQFF.

There are a few counts of this clone. The chain combines TRBV7-3 with TRBJ2-7; TRBD1 might be the D (5 bases). Trimming left V 7 bases short and J 0 bases short, with 10 bases between. CDR1 is SGHTA and CDR2 is FQGTGA in the germline V gene. The CDR3 spans 13 residues. CDR3 residues: CASTSTVSYEQYF. The DNA for the CDR3 is TGTGCCAGCACCTCGACAGTCTCCTACGAGCAGTACTTC.

The V gene is TRBV6-6, the J gene TRBJ2-7, with 9 nucleotides matching TRBD1. V was pared by 7 bases and J by 2 bases, with 6 bases of the junction left unmatched. The CDR3 is made up of 14 amino acids. CDR1 and CDR2 from the germline V gene are MNHNY and SVGAGI (reference sequence). The CDR3, as DNA: TGTGCCAGCAAGGCGACAGGGGGTACCTACGAGCAGTACTTC. This codes for CASKATGGTYEQYF.

A single count supports this clone. V and J are TRBV11-2 and TRBJ2-7; 8 nucleotides match TRBD2. The CDR3 loop spans 15 amino acids. V lost 6 bases to trimming and J lost 0 bases; unmatched junction nucleotides: 7. Looked up from germline, CDR1 is SGHAT and CDR2 is FQNNGV. CDR3 DNA sequence: TGTGCCAGCAGTCGCCTAGCGGGCAGCTCCTACGAGCAGTACTTC. Encoded protein: CASSRLAGSSYEQYF. Variable domain in full (rest from reference TRBV11-2 and TRBJ2-7): EAGVAQSPRYKIIEKRQSVAFWCNPISGHATLYWYQQILGQGPKLLIQFQNNGVVDDSQLPKDRFSAERLKGVDSTLKIQPAKLEDSAVYLCASSRLAGSSYEQYFGPGTRLTVT.

This clone appeared a few times. J is TRBJ1-3 and V is TRBV30, with 9 nucleotides matching TRBD1. CDR1 and CDR2 (germline): GTSNPN, SVGIG (reference sequence). CDR3 size: 15 residues. With V trimmed by 0 bases and J by 11 bases, 11 bases remained unmatched. CDR3 bases: TGTGCCTGGAGTGTAGGAGGACAGGGGAAATATCCCATATATTTT. Protein sequence: CAWSVGGQGKYPIYF.

The rearrangement links TRBV4-1 to TRBJ2-6; 14 bases agree with TRBD2. Trimming took 1 base from V and 3 from J; bases not matched to a gene: 5. Germline V lookup: CDR1 MGHRA, CDR2 YSYEKL. The CDR3 is made up of 19 amino acids. DNA of the CDR3: TGCGCCAGCAGCCAAGTTGGGACTAGCGGGAGTCTTGGGGCCAACGTCCTGACTTTC. Its translation is CASSQVGTSGSLGANVLTF.

The rearrangement joins TRBV10-3 to TRBJ1-2; D may be TRBD1 (5 bases). The CDR3 sequence is 11 residues long. V lost 4 bases and J lost 8, with 8 bases in between. Germline values: CDR1 ENHRY, CDR2 SYGVKD. This CDR3 is CAISGGGGYTF. CDR3 in DNA: TGTGCCATCAGTGGCGGGGGAGGCTACACCTTC.

CDR3 sequence reads: CASSPSGSGSPLHF. The CDR3 DNA is TGTGCCAGCAGCCCCTCGGGGTCCGGTTCACCCCTCCACTTT. V gene TRBV7-3 combines with J gene TRBJ1-6, with D unclear. The germline gives CDR1 SGHTA, CDR2 FQGTGA. This CDR3 is built from 14 residues. With 5 bases removed from V and 9 bases from J, the gap between germline ends came to 14 bases. The full variable domain, in which reference TRBV7-3 and TRBJ1-6 provide the parts outside the CDR3, is GAGVSQTPSNKVTEKGKYVELRCDPISGHTALYWYRQSLGQGPEFLIYFQGTGAADDSGLPNDRFFAVRPEGSVSTLKIQRTERGDSAVYLCASSPSGSGSPLHFGNGTRLTVT.

This chain connects TRBV5-1 to TRBJ1-5, with D uncertain. The length of the CDR3 is 16 residues. The germline V and J ends were trimmed by 0 bases and 0 bases, with 10 bases remaining between them. Looked up from germline, CDR1 is SGHRS and CDR2 is YFSETQ. CDR3 region: CASSLDGGYSNQPQHF. The CDR3 DNA reads TGCGCCAGCAGCTTGGACGGCGGGTATAGCAATCAGCCCCAGCATTTT. Looking up the rest from reference TRBV5-1 and TRBJ1-5 gives the full variable domain: KAGVTQTPRYLIKTRGQQVTLSCSPISGHRSVSWYQQTPGQGLQFLFEYFSETQRNKGNFPGRFSGRQFSNSRSEMNVSTLELGDSALYLCASSLDGGYSNQPQHFGDGTRLSIL.

This chain joins TRBV7-8 and TRBJ2-1; 11 bases are shared with TRBD2. V trimming: 5 bases; J trimming: 3 bases; junction bases outside the gene matches: 6. The V gene's germline CDR1 is SGHVS and CDR2 FQNEAQ. The CDR3 has 16 amino acids. This chain's CDR3 is CASSPRGTSGYNEQFF. The CDR3 nucleotides are TGTGCCAGCAGCCCACGCGGGACTAGCGGCTACAATGAGCAGTTCTTC.

There are a few counts of this clone. The chain carries TRBV6-5 and TRBJ2-7, with a possible D match to TRBD2 (6 bases). Germline-derived CDR1 and CDR2 are MNHEY and SVGAGI. This CDR3 is built from 15 residues. V lost 6 bases and J 3 bases, leaving 18 bases between the germline ends. The CDR3 DNA reads TGTGCCAGCAGCTCGCAACCCGCCGGGGGCTACGAGCAGTACTTC. It yields the protein CASSSQPAGGYEQYF.

This clone came up once. This chain links TRBV19 with TRBJ2-2, with a possible D match to TRBD2 (7 bases). The CDR3 is 17 amino acids. Trimming pared 7 bases from V and 6 bases from J, leaving 24 bases between. Germline assignment: CDR1 LNHDA and CDR2 SQIVND (reference sequence). Written as DNA, the CDR3 is TGTGCCAGTACCCGCGAGTTAGGGGGGGGGATCGCCGGGGAGCTGTTTTTT. It codes for CASTRELGGGIAGELFF.

The gene calls are TRBV7-2 and TRBJ2-3; possibly TRBD2 for D (5 bases). This CDR3 region has 12 residues. The germline V gene encodes CDR1 SGHTA and CDR2 FQGNSA. V was trimmed by 3 bases and J by 4 bases, leaving 5 bases between them. CDR3 loop: CASSLDSDTQYF. The CDR3 nucleotides read TGTGCCAGCAGCTTGGACTCAGATACGCAGTATTTT.

This clone was seen more than once but under ten times. CDR3 amino acids: CASSLGAKNIQYF. The CDR3 DNA sequence: TGTGCCAGCAGCCTCGGGGCCAAAAACATTCAGTACTTC. The chain has TRBV9 and TRBJ2-4; D call uncertain. The V and J ends lost 4 bases and 1 base respectively, with 6 bases between them. CDR1 and CDR2 (germline): SGDLS, YYNGEE. The CDR3 is 13 amino acids.

The rearrangement joins TRBV7-2 to TRBJ1-5; 7 positions agree with TRBD1. The CDR3 is 13 amino acids. V was pared by 5 bases and J by 5 bases, with 3 bases of the junction left unmatched. Germline lookup yields CDR1 SGHTA and CDR2 FQGNSA. The CDR3 bases are TGTGCCAGCAGCCGACAGGGATATCAGCCCCAGCATTTT. This encodes CASSRQGYQPQHF.

The CDR3 loop reads CATSRDPGGASNQPQHF. Written as DNA, the CDR3 is TGTGCCACCAGCAGAGATCCAGGGGGCGCGAGCAATCAGCCCCAGCATTTT. The chain joins TRBV15 to TRBJ1-5, with 8 positions matching TRBD1. Trimming removed 0 bases from V and 1 base from J; junction bases left unmatched: 5. The CDR3 has 17 amino acids. The germline gives CDR1 LNHNV, CDR2 YYDKDF (reference sequence). The variable domain in full, completed from reference TRBV15 and TRBJ1-5, reads DAMVIQNPRYQVTQFGKPVTLSCSQTLNHNVMYWYQQKSSQAPKLLFHYYDKDFNNEADTPDNFQSRRPNTSFCFLDIRSPGLGDTAMYLCATSRDPGGASNQPQHFGDGTRLSIL.